The 28 T cell receptor beta chains presented below share a single source sample, sequenced in a study of monozygotic twins with inflammatory bowel disease. TCRdb re-called the 5' RACE reads; one entry per CDR3 protein, DNA not given. This sample's table has 310,000 or so distinct CDR3 sequences. Material: blood. The receptors originated from a human donor with ulcerative colitis or Crohn's disease, or a healthy co-twin of an affected twin (not recorded which).

The chain employs TRBV5-6 and TRBJ2-5; TCRdb names TRBD2, which stays unverified in the absence of DNA. The CDR3 extends over 16 amino acids. Germline V lookup: CDR1 SGHDT, CDR2 YYEEEE. CDR3 in amino acids: CASSLTSSLLRETQYF. Variable domain in full (rest from reference TRBV5-6 and TRBJ2-5): DAGVTQSPTHLIKTRGQQVTLRCSPKSGHDTVSWYQQALGQGPQFIFQYYEEEERQRGNFPDRFSGHQFPNYSSELNVNALLLGDSALYLCASSLTSSLLRETQYFGPGTRLLVL.

The chain carries TRBV24-1 and TRBJ2-5. This CDR3 contains 12 residues. Germline loops: CDR1 KGHDR, CDR2 SFDVKD. CDR3: CATAEDQETQYF.

The rearrangement joins TRBV14 to TRBJ1-1; TCRdb's assignment of TRBD1 cannot be checked, as there is no DNA. The CDR3 is 14 residues long. The germline V gene encodes CDR1 SGHDN and CDR2 FVKESK. CDR3 protein: CASSGDIQNTEAFF.

This chain links TRBV29-1 with TRBJ2-2; TCRdb outputs TRBD2, but without DNA this stays unchecked. The CDR3 runs to 14 residues. Looked up from germline, CDR1 is SQVTM and CDR2 is ANQGSEA. The CDR3 sequence is CSVLAGGPIGELFF.

The chain uses TRBV5-1 and TRBJ2-2. Germline CDR1 SGHRS, CDR2 YFSETQ. The CDR3 has 14 residues. CDR3 loop: CASSLEERTGELFF.

This chain uses TRBV18 with TRBJ2-7; lacking DNA, the TRBD2 call made by TCRdb goes unchecked. CDR3 size: 15 residues. CDR1 and CDR2 (germline): KGHSH, LQKENI. This CDR3 is CASSRLAGTFYEQYF.

The chain is built from TRBV15 and TRBJ2-3; TCRdb outputs TRBD1, but without DNA this stays unchecked. CDR3 length: 14 residues. Per the germline V gene, CDR1 is LNHNV and CDR2 is YYDKDF (reference sequence). The CDR3 loop reads CATSRITGADTQYF. The full variable domain, completed using reference TRBV15 and TRBJ2-3, is DAMVIQNPRYQVTQFGKPVTLSCSQTLNHNVMYWYQQKSSQAPKLLFHYYDKDFNNEADTPDNFQSRRPNTSFCFLDIRSPGLGDTAMYLCATSRITGADTQYFGPGTRLTVL.

The gene calls are TRBV7-2 and TRBJ2-3; checking the TCRdb D call of TRBD2 is not possible without DNA. Looked up from germline, CDR1 is SGHTA and CDR2 is FQGNSA. The CDR3 sequence is 13 residues long. CDR3 sequence reads: CASSLVREGSQYF. Combining the CDR3 with reference TRBV7-2 and TRBJ2-3 gives the whole variable domain GAGVSQSPSNKVTEKGKDVELRCDPISGHTALYWYRQSLGQGLEFLIYFQGNSAPDKSGLPSDRFSAERTGGSVSTLTIQRTQQEDSAVYLCASSLVREGSQYFGPGTRLTVL.

This chain connects TRBV6-7 to TRBJ2-7. TRBV6-7 counts as an open reading frame of uncertain function. The length of the CDR3 is 11 residues. The CDR3 reads CAQTPSYEQYF.

The CDR3 is CASSGDSSYEQYF. The chain uses TRBV10-2 and TRBJ2-7; TCRdb's D gene call, TRBD1, goes unchecked for lack of DNA. The CDR3 extends over 13 amino acids. Germline V gene data show CDR1 as WSHSY and CDR2 as SAAADI.

The chain carries TRBV28 and TRBJ2-1; TCRdb's D call of TRBD1 is untestable without DNA. Germline CDR1 and CDR2: MDHEN and SYDVKM. This CDR3 is 13 amino acids long. The CDR3 is CASSLQGANEQFF.

The V and J genes are TRBV4-3 and TRBJ2-1; absent DNA, TCRdb's TRBD2 call cannot be checked. The CDR3 sequence is 14 residues long. In germline, CDR1 is LGHNA, CDR2 YSLEER. CDR3 residues: CASSRTGLEGEQFF.

The rearrangement uses TRBV20-1 and TRBJ1-3. This CDR3 is 13 amino acids long. CDR1 and CDR2 (germline): DFQATT, SNEGSKA (reference sequence). The CDR3 loop reads CSASSPSGNTIYF.

The chain uses TRBV29-1 and TRBJ1-1; TCRdb's D call, TRBD1, is unchecked because there is no DNA. Germline assignment: CDR1 SQVTM and CDR2 ANQGSEA. The CDR3 length is 12 residues. The CDR3 here is CSVDRGHAEAFF. Variable domain in full (rest from reference TRBV29-1 and TRBJ1-1): SAVISQKPSRDICQRGTSLTIQCQVDSQVTMMFWYRQQPGQSLTLIATANQGSEATYESGFVIDKFPISRPNLTFSTLTVSNMSPEDSSIYLCSVDRGHAEAFFGQGTRLTVV.

The V and J genes are TRBV28 and TRBJ1-1; TCRdb's D call, TRBD1, is unchecked because there is no DNA. CDR3 length equals 15 residues. The germline CDR1 and CDR2 sequences are MDHEN and SYDVKM. The CDR3 spells CASSPPGRMNTEAFF. Combining the CDR3 with reference TRBV28 and TRBJ1-1 gives the whole variable domain DVKVTQSSRYLVKRTGEKVFLECVQDMDHENMFWYRQDPGLGLRLIYFSYDVKMKEKGDIPEGYSVSREKKERFSLILESASTNQTSMYLCASSPPGRMNTEAFFGQGTRLTVV.

The chain links TRBV6-6 to TRBJ2-1; TCRdb proposes TRBD2, but this gene call is untestable without DNA. The CDR3 is 14 residues long. Germline loops: CDR1 MNHNY, CDR2 SVGAGI (reference sequence). The CDR3 is CASRREGRGNEQFF.

V is TRBV10-3 and J is TRBJ1-5; TCRdb's D call, TRBD1, is unchecked because there is no DNA. Looked up from germline, CDR1 is ENHRY and CDR2 is SYGVKD. CDR3 length: 15 residues. CDR3: CAISEGTGANQPQHF.

The V and J genes are TRBV29-1 and TRBJ2-7; TCRdb's D call of TRBD1 is untestable without DNA. The length of the CDR3 is 12 residues. Germline-derived CDR1 and CDR2 are SQVTM and ANQGSEA. CDR3 amino acids: CSAHRGAYEQYF.

J is TRBJ2-1 and V is TRBV11-2; TCRdb indicates TRBD2, and absent DNA this call remains unverified. Germline values: CDR1 SGHAT, CDR2 FQNNGV. There are 18 residues in the CDR3. The CDR3 here is CASSFPGLAGGGVNEQFF.

The rearrangement links TRBV24-1 to TRBJ2-5; TCRdb names TRBD2, which stays unverified in the absence of DNA. This CDR3 spans 16 amino acids. CDR1 and CDR2 from the germline V gene are KGHDR and SFDVKD. The CDR3 protein is CATSDGKAGGRETQYF.

The CDR3 spells CASSKRDRNLSGANVLTF. The gene calls are TRBV6-2 or TRBV6-3 and TRBJ2-6; the TCRdb D gene call, TRBD1, has no DNA to confirm it. Germline CDR1 is MNHEY and CDR2 is SVGEGT. This CDR3 spans 18 amino acids.

This chain connects TRBV4-3 to TRBJ1-2; the D call of TRBD1 rests on TCRdb alone, since no DNA is present to check it. CDR1 and CDR2 (germline): LGHNA, YSLEER. CDR3 length equals 18 residues. The CDR3 sequence: CASSQDASGVRGGYGYTF.

V gene TRBV2 combines with J gene TRBJ2-5. The CDR3 runs 12 residues. The V gene's germline CDR1 is SNHLY and CDR2 FYNNEI. The CDR3 sequence is CASSGGDGTQYF.

The genes are TRBV28 and TRBJ1-1; absent DNA, TCRdb's TRBD1 call cannot be checked. Per germline, CDR1 MDHEN and CDR2 SYDVKM. This CDR3 is 11 amino acids long. CDR3 amino acids: CASHTGLQAFF.

The chain joins TRBV18 to TRBJ2-7; lacking DNA, the TRBD1 call made by TCRdb goes unchecked. Looked up from germline, CDR1 is KGHSH and CDR2 is LQKENI. The CDR3 has 15 amino acids. This chain's CDR3 is CASSLGTGGAGEQYF.

This chain joins TRBV24-1 and TRBJ2-3. The CDR3 is 12 amino acids. Germline assignment: CDR1 KGHDR and CDR2 SFDVKD. CDR3 amino acids: CATGKNTDTQYF.

This rearrangement joins TRBV19 to TRBJ2-5; the TCRdb D gene call, TRBD1, has no DNA to confirm it. This CDR3 has 13 residues. Per germline, CDR1 LNHDA and CDR2 SQIVND (reference sequence). CDR3 sequence reads: CASSMGARETQYF.

This sequence joins TRBV5-1 and TRBJ2-3; TCRdb proposes TRBD1, but this gene call is untestable without DNA. This CDR3 contains 15 residues. The germline gives CDR1 SGHRS, CDR2 YFSETQ. CDR3 loop: CASRLDRGSTDTQYF.